This record looks at one T cell receptor beta chain sequence and its context. Its antigen is as yet unknown. The record originates from a study of siplizumab effects on memory and regulatory T cells. Over a period of about six days at 37 degrees C, the mixed lymphocyte reaction cells were cocultured. PBMCs labelled with CFSE (responders) and Violet Dye (stimulators) were mixed 1:1. General study results and limits: Greater diversity than memory cells seemed evident in naive T cells, which also appeared to be major alloresponse contributors. Siplizumab led to significantly less abundant alloreactive sequences that could be traced back to unstimulated CD4+ memory cells.

Assayed TCR templates numbered 80,000 to 100,000 for each sample. Method: immunoSEQ multiplex PCR; TCRdb's copy keeps in-frame clones and lacks some. The table includes 11,000 to 15,000 clones, approximately 49% detected once. This CDR3 has 17 residues. From germline, CDR1 is KGHSH and CDR2 LQKENI. Trimming cost V 1 base and J 4 bases, with 19 bases left between them. The chain recombines TRBV18 with TRBJ1-1; perhaps TRBD1 as D (6 bases). The TCR originated in a human donor in good health; the cells came from an allogeneic mixed lymphocyte reaction. The sample was CFSE-low (dividing) CD4+ T cells sorted from an allogeneic mixed lymphocyte reaction. CDR3 residues: CASSPRVPYRVGTEAFF. As DNA, the CDR3 is TGTGCCAGCTCACCACGGGTCCCCTACAGGGTCGGCACTGAAGCTTTCTTT.